This entry lists 5 T cell receptor beta chains sequenced from one sample in a study of shared clonotypes between healthy human individuals. Only in-frame clones appear in the TCRdb table, and some are missing; sequencing was by immunoSEQ multiplex PCR. The sample lists around 2.1 million clones; approximately 96% were seen once. Material for sequencing was naive CD4+ T cells sorted from blood. Indicated subset: CD45RA+ positively selected. The origin of the receptors is a man aged 18-30 years in good health.

The genes are TRBV7-9 and TRBJ2-3; D is unresolved. Germline V lookup: CDR1 SEHNR, CDR2 FQNEAQ (reference sequence). The CDR3 covers 14 residues. Trimming took off 1 base at V and 2 bases at J, with 7 bases between the two ends. The DNA of the CDR3 is TGTGCCAGCAGCTTAGGGCAGATCACAGATACGCAGTATTTT. As protein: CASSLGQITDTQYF. The variable domain in full, completed from reference TRBV7-9 and TRBJ2-3, reads DTGVSQNPRHKITKRGQNVTFRCDPISEHNRLYWYRQTLGQGPEFLTYFQNEAQLEKSRLLSDRFSAERPKGSFSTLEIQRTEQGDSAMYLCASSLGQITDTQYFGPGTRLTVL.

The sample holds one count of this clone. This chain joins TRBV2 and TRBJ2-7, with D perhaps matching TRBD1 or TRBD2 (5 bases each). Deletions cut 2 bases from V and 3 bases from J, with 14 bases between. This CDR3 has 15 amino acids. The germline gives CDR1 SNHLY, CDR2 FYNNEI. The CDR3 DNA is TGTGCCAGCAGTGAAAACCACCTGGGGGACTACGAGCAGTACTTC. Translation gives CASSENHLGDYEQYF.

The chain is built from TRBV19 and TRBJ2-2, with 7 positions matching TRBD1. The V gene end was trimmed by 4 bases and the J gene end by 2 bases; junction bases not matched to a gene: 10. Germline CDR1 reads LNHDA; CDR2 reads SQIVND (reference sequence). The CDR3 sequence is 17 residues long. The CDR3 loop is CASSRVGTGANTGELFF. CDR3 DNA: TGTGCCAGTAGTAGGGTCGGAACAGGGGCAAACACCGGGGAGCTGTTTTTT. The complete variable domain, with remaining parts taken from reference TRBV19 and TRBJ2-2, reads DGGITQSPKYLFRKEGQNVTLSCEQNLNHDAMYWYRQDPGQGLRLIYYSQIVNDFQKGDIAEGYSVSREKKESFPLTVTSAQKNPTAFYLCASSRVGTGANTGELFFGEGSRLTVL.

V gene TRBV4-2 combines with J gene TRBJ1-1, with D tentatively TRBD1 (6 bases). Trimming stripped 0 bases from V and 0 bases from J, with 11 bases between. This CDR3 has 16 amino acids. CDR1 is LGHNA and CDR2 is YNFKEQ in the germline V gene. The CDR3 is CASSQEGGGMNTEAFF. The CDR3 nucleotides are TGTGCCAGCAGCCAAGAGGGGGGCGGAATGAACACTGAAGCTTTCTTT.

This clone occurred once. The chain joins TRBV19 to TRBJ1-5, with TRBD1 identical over 7 bases. The CDR3 length is 17 residues. The germline CDR1 and CDR2 sequences are LNHDA and SQIVND (reference sequence). Germline trimming cut 5 bases from V and 5 bases from J; bases unmatched to any gene: 15. CDR3 sequence (DNA): TGTGCCAGTAGTCCATCCCCTGACAGGGTGGGGGATCAGCCCCAGCATTTT. It yields the protein CASSPSPDRVGDQPQHF. Variable domain in full (rest from reference TRBV19 and TRBJ1-5): DGGITQSPKYLFRKEGQNVTLSCEQNLNHDAMYWYRQDPGQGLRLIYYSQIVNDFQKGDIAEGYSVSREKKESFPLTVTSAQKNPTAFYLCASSPSPDRVGDQPQHFGDGTRLSIL.